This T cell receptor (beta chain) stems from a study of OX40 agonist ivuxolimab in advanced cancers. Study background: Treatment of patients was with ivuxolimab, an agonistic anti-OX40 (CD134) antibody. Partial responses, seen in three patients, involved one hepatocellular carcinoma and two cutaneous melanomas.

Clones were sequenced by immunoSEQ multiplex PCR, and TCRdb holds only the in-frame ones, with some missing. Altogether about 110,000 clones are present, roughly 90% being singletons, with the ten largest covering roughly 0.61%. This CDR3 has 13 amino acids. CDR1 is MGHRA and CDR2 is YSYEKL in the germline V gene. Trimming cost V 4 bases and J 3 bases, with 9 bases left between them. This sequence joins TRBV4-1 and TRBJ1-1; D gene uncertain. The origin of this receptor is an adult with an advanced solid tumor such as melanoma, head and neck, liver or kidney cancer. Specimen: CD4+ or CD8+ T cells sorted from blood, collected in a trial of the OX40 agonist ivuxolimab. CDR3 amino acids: CASSLLLDTEAFF. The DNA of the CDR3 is TGCGCCAGCAGCCTTTTACTGGACACTGAAGCTTTCTTT.